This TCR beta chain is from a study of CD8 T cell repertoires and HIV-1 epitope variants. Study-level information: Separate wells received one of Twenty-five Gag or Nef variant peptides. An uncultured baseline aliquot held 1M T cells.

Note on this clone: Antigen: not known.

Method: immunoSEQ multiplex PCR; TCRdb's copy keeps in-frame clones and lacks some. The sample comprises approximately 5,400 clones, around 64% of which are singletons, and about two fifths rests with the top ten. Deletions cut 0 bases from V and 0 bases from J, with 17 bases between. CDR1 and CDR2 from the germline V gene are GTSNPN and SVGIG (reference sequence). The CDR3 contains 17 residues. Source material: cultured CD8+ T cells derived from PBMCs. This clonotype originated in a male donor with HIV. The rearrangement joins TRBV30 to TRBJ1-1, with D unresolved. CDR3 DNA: TGTGCCTGGAGTGTACAAGACTTCCACTCATTGAACACTGAAGCTTTCTTT. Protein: CAWSVQDFHSLNTEAFF.